This TCR beta chain was sequenced during a study of blood T cell repertoires in COVID-19. Germline assignment: CDR1 MNHNS and CDR2 SASEGT. This CDR3 spans 15 amino acids. V gave up 1 base and J gave up 2 bases, with 11 bases separating them. Profiling relied on immunoSEQ multiplex PCR, and the TCRdb table lists in-frame clones only, not all of them. The sample lists about 200,000 clones, about 93% occurring once. This clone showed up just a few times. Sequencing input: peripheral blood. The chain is built from TRBV6-1 and TRBJ1-1; tentative D call: TRBD1 (6 bases). This TCR derives from a man between 50 and 59 years old with acute or convalescent COVID-19. The CDR3 sequence is CASSEGLRGNTEAFF. Here the CDR3 DNA reads TGTGCCAGCAGTGAAGGCCTCAGGGGAAACACTGAAGCTTTCTTT.